This is a list of T cell receptor beta chains from one sample in a study of glioma-infiltrating T cells. A single record per CDR3 protein comes from TCRdb applying MiXCR to the multiplex PCR reads. The sample lists about 380,000 distinct CDR3 sequences; less than 50% were seen once. Material: glioma tissue, nonneoplastic brain tissue, or PBMCs (not recorded which). The receptors here all came from a human donor with low-grade glioma or glioblastoma, undergoing nonglioma brain surgery, or in good health (not recorded which). Each CDR3 is given with its conserved first and last residue. Only part of the rows carry a size: once, few, many, or a class if the clone is expanded.

CDR3aa	abundance	j_gene	v_gene
CASSRGLGFNEQFF	NA	TRBJ2-1	TRBV9
CASTLVSGTRAPHNEQFF	NA	TRBJ2-1	TRBV6-1
CASSRTGTPYGYTF	few	TRBJ1-2	TRBV28
CASSLGGQPEDGYTF	NA	TRBJ1-2	TRBV7-9
CASSYFRNSYEQYF	few	TRBJ2-7	TRBV6-6
CASSQEVSWAEAFF	NA	TRBJ1-1	TRBV4-2
CASSESSQGRQPQHF	NA	TRBJ1-5	TRBV7-8
CASSLAYGITDTQYF	NA	TRBJ2-3	TRBV7-2
CASSSEGLAYVQYF	NA	TRBJ2-7	TRBV7-2
CATSRDRLAVETQYF	few	TRBJ2-5	TRBV15
CASRGWGTEAFF	many	TRBJ1-1	TRBV6-1
CASSPYQEFYGYTF	many	TRBJ1-2	TRBV6-2/TRBV6-3
CASSQGGYNEQFF	few	TRBJ2-1	TRBV7-3
CASSSPTGINSPLHF	many	TRBJ1-6	TRBV7-9
CASSPKTGRATDTQYF	NA	TRBJ2-3	TRBV7-9
CASTPRVGGDTRYF	once	TRBJ2-3	TRBV6-1
CASSQDRWGLGKLFF	few	TRBJ1-4	TRBV3-1
CASSLAGAVGEQYF	few	TRBJ2-7	TRBV7-6
CASSSRTLSGNTIYF	few	TRBJ1-3	TRBV28
CASSLLATSYNEQFF	NA	TRBJ2-1	TRBV27
CASSPGTGGYTF	NA	TRBJ1-2	TRBV7-9
CASSLVVDTQYF	NA	TRBJ2-3	TRBV7-6
CASSEQGDRHEQFF	many	TRBJ2-1	TRBV6-1
CASSLDGLGEQFF	NA	TRBJ2-1	TRBV7-2
CASSLRRDRPVTPEAFF	NA	TRBJ1-1	TRBV7-9
CSAAGTGRRTEAFF	many	TRBJ1-1	TRBV20-1
CASSLLWTTYEQYF	many	TRBJ2-7	TRBV28